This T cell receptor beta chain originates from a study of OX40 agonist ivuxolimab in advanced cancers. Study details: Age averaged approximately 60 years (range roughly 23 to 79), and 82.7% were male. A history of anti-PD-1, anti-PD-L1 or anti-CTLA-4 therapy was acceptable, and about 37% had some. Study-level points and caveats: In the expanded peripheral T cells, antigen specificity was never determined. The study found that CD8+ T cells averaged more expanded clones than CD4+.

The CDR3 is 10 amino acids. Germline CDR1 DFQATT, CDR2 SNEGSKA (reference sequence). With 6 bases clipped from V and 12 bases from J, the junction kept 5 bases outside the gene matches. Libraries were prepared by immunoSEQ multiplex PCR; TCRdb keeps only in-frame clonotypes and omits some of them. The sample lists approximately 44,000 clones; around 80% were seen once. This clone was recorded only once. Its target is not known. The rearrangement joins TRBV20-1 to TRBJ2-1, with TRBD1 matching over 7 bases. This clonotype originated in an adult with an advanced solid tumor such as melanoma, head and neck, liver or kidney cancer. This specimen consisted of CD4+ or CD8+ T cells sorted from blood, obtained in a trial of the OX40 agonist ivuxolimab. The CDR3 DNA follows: TGCAGTGCCCAGGGACAGAGGCAGTTCTTC. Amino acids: CSAQGQRQFF.